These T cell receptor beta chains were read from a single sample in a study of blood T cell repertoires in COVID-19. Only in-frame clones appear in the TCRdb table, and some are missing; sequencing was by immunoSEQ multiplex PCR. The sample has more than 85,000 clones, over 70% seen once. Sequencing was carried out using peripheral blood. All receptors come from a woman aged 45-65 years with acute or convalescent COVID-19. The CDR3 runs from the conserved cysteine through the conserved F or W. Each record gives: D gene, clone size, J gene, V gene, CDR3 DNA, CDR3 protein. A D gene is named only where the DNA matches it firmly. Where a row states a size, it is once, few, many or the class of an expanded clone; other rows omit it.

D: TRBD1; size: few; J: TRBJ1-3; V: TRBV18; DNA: TGTGCCAGCTCACCCATTTCAGGGGGACGAAACACCATATATTTT; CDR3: CASSPISGGRNTIYF
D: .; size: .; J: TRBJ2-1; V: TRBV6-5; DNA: TGTGCCAGCAGTATGAGCTCCTACAATGAGCAGTTCTTC; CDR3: CASSMSSYNEQFF
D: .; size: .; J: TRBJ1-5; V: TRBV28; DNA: TGTGCCACGCACGCGGGGGGGCAGCCCCAGCATTTT; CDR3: CATHAGGQPQHF
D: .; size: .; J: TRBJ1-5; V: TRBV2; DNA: TGTGCCAGCAGGGCCTCTACAGATAGCAATCAGCCCCAGCATTTT; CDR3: CASRASTDSNQPQHF
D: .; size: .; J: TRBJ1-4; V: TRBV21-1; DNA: TGTGCCAGTTTGACAGGGGGCTACACTAATGAAAAACTGTTTTTT; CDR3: CASLTGGYTNEKLFF
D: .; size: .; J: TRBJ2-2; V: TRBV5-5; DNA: TGTGCCAGCAGCGTCCCTGCAACGAGGACCGGGGAGCTGTTTTTT; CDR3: CASSVPATRTGELFF
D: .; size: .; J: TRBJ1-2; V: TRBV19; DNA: TGTGCCAGTACCGCAAGCGGAGGGTATGGAAACTATGGCTACACCTTC; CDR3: CASTASGGYGNYGYTF
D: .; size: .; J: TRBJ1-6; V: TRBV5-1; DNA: TGCGCCAGCAGCTTGAATGCAGCGTCCGAGAATTCACCCCTCCACTTT; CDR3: CASSLNAASENSPLHF
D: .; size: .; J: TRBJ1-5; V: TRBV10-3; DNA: TGTGCCATCGGGGAGGGAGAGAATCAGCCCCAGCATTTT; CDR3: CAIGEGENQPQHF
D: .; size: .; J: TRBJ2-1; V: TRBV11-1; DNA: TGTGCCAGCAGCCAAGCCCCCAACAGGGTATATGAGCAGTTCTTC; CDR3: CASSQAPNRVYEQFF
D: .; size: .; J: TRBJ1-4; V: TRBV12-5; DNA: TGTGCTAGTGGTTTGGTCCGGGGGGCGCTGAATGAAAAACTGTTTTTT; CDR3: CASGLVRGALNEKLFF
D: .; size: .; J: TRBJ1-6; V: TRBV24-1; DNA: TGTGCCACCAGTACGGGTGCGGGGAGTCCCCTCCACTTT; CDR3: CATSTGAGSPLHF
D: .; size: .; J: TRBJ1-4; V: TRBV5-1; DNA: TGCGCCAGCAGCTTAACAGTTGCAACTAATGAAAAACTGTTTTTT; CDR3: CASSLTVATNEKLFF
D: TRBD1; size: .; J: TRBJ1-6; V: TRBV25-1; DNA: TGTGCCAGCAGTGAGGCATGGCAGGGGGGCCGGGACCTCCACTTT; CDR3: CASSEAWQGGRDLHF
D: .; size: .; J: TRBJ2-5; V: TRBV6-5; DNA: TGTGCCAGCAGGGTGACAGTATACCAAGAGACCCAGTACTTC; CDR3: CASRVTVYQETQYF
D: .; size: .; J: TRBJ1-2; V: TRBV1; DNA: TGCACCAGCAGCCAAGATTATCCAGGGCCCGCTAACTATGGCTACACCTTC; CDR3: CTSSQDYPGPANYGYTF
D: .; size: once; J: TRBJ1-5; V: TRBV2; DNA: TGTGCCAGCAGTGATCGGGGAGTGGGGCCCCAGCATTTT; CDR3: CASSDRGVGPQHF
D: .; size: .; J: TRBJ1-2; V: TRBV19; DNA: TGTGCCAGTATGTACAGGGCGCAATCCGCCTTC; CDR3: CASMYRAQSAF
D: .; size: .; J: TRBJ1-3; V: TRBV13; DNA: TGTGCCAGCAGCATCCGACTCACGATGGGAAACACCATATATTTT; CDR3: CASSIRLTMGNTIYF
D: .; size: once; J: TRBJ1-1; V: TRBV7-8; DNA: TGTGCCAGCAGCTTGGGCGGGGGAACTGAAGCTTTCTTT; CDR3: CASSLGGGTEAFF
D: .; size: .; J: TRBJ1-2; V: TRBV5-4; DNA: TGTGCCAGCAGCCCAGGGCCCGAGGGCGGGGACTATGGCTACACCTTC; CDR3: CASSPGPEGGDYGYTF
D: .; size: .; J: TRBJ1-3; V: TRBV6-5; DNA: TGTGCCAGCAAATCGATCGGGGGAGGAAACACCATATATTTT; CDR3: CASKSIGGGNTIYF
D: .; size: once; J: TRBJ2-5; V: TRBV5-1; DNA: TGCGCCAGCTCTTGGGGCGGCCTACCAGAGACCCAGTACTTC; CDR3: CASSWGGLPETQYF
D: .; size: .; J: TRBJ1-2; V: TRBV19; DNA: TGTGCCAGTAGTACCCCCGGACAGTTCTATGGCTACACCTTC; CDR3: CASSTPGQFYGYTF
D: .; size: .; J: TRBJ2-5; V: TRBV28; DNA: TGTGCCAGCAGTACATACAAGGGGCTGCGGGAGACCCAGTACTTC; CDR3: CASSTYKGLRETQYF
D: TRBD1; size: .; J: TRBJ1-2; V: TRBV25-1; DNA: TGTGCCAGCAGCGAGGGGGGACAGGGGGCGAGAGGCTACACCTTC; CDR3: CASSEGGQGARGYTF
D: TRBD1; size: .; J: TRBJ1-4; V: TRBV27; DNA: TGTGCCAGCAGTTACCGACAGGGTTCGGGAGAAAAACTGTTTTTT; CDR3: CASSYRQGSGEKLFF
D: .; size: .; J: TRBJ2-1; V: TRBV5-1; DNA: TGCGCCAGCAGACGGCGGGCTTCGGTGGATGAGCAGTTCTTC; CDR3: CASRRRASVDEQFF
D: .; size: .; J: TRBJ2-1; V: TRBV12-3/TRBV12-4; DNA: TGTGCCAGCAGTTCGACAGAGCTGCAGTTCTTC; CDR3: CASSSTELQFF
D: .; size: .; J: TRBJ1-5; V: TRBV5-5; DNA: TGTGCCAGCAGCTTCATGGGAGGGAATTTGGTGGTCAATCAGCCCCAGCATTTT; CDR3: CASSFMGGNLVVNQPQHF
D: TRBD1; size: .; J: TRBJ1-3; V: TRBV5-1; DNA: TGCGCCAGCCAAAATGGACAGGGAACCTTCTCTGGAAACACCATATATTTT; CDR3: CASQNGQGTFSGNTIYF
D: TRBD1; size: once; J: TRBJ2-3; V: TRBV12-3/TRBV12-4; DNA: TGTGCCAGCAGTTACGTACAGGGGGCTCAGTATTTT; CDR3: CASSYVQGAQYF
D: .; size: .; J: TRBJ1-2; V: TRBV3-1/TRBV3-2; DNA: TGTGCCAGCAGCCAAGATCAACAGGCCTGGGGCTATGGCTACACCTTC; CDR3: CASSQDQQAWGYGYTF
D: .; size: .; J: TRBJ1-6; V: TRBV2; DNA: TGTGCCAGCAGACCTCAGGACGGACTTAATTCACCCCTCCACTTT; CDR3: CASRPQDGLNSPLHF
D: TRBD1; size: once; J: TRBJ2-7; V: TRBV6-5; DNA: TGTGCCAGCAGCTGGACAGGGGCCTACGAGCAGTACTTC; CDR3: CASSWTGAYEQYF
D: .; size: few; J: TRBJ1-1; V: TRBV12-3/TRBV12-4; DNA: TGTGCCAGCAATCCCTTGAGAGGAAGGAAAGCTTTCTTT; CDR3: CASNPLRGRKAFF
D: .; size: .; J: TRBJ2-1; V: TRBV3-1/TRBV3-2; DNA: TGTGCCAGCAGCCAAGATGCGACACCCTACAATGAGCAGTTCTTC; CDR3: CASSQDATPYNEQFF
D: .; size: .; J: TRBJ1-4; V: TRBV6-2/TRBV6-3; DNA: TGTGCCAGCAGTTATGAGGGATCGAGTGAAAAACTGTTTTTT; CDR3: CASSYEGSSEKLFF
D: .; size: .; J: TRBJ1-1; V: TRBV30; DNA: TGTGCCTGGAGTCGGGGGTTGAGGGGCACTGAAGCTTTCTTT; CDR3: CAWSRGLRGTEAFF
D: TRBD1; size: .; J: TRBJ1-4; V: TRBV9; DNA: TGTGCCAGCAGCGTAGGTACAACAGGGGGTGAAAAACTGTTTTTT; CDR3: CASSVGTTGGEKLFF
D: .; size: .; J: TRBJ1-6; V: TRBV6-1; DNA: TGTGCCAGCAGTGAACGAAACGGGACACCTTTCCATTCACCCCTCCACTTT; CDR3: CASSERNGTPFHSPLHF
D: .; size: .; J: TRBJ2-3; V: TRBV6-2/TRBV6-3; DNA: TGTGCCAGCAGTTACTCGCAGGGAAGGACAGATACGCAGTATTTT; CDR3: CASSYSQGRTDTQYF
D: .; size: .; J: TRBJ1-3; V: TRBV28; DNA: TGTGCCAGCTATGGCTCTTTTGGAAACACCATATATTTT; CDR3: CASYGSFGNTIYF
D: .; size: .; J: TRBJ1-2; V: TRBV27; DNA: TGTGCCAGCAGTTTATCCAGGCAGCGACGGGGGGCGGGGGTTGGCTACACCTTC; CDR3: CASSLSRQRRGAGVGYTF
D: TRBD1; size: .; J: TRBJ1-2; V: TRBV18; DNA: TGTGCCAGCTCACCCGGACAGGCTAACTATGGCTACACCTTC; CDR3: CASSPGQANYGYTF
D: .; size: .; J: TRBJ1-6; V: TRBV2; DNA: TGTGCCAGCAGTGACGTTCGGGGAGGCTCACCCCTCCACTTT; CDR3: CASSDVRGGSPLHF
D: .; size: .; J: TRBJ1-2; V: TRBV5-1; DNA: TGCGCCAGCAGCTTACAACCGCCTCGACAGGCTTATACCTTC; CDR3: CASSLQPPRQAYTF
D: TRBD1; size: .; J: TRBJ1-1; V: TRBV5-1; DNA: TGCGCCAGCAGCTGGACAGGGGGCACTGAAGCTTTCTTT; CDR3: CASSWTGGTEAFF
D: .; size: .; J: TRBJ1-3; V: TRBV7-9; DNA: TGTGCCAGCAGCTTACTGGGGGAGGGTAGTGGAAACACCATATATTTT; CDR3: CASSLLGEGSGNTIYF